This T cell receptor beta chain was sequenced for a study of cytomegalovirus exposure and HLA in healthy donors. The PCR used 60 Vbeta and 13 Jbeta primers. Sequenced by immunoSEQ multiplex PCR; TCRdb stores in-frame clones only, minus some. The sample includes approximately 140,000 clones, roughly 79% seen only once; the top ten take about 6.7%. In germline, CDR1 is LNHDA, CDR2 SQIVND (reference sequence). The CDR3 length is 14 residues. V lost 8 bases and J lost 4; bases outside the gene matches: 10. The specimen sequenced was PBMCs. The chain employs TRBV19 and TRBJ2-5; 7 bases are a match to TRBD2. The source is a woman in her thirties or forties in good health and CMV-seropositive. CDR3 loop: CASRAGPQVETQYF. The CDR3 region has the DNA TGTGCCAGTCGAGCGGGACCCCAAGTAGAGACCCAGTACTTC.